These 7 T cell receptor beta chains originate from one sample sequenced in a study of OX40 agonist ivuxolimab in advanced cancers. This table comes from immunoSEQ multiplex PCR, and its TCRdb copy is limited to in-frame clones, with some not included. The table lists 150,000 to 190,000 clones, roughly 94% of them singletons. Material: CD4+ or CD8+ T cells sorted from blood, obtained in a trial of the OX40 agonist ivuxolimab. These receptors all stem from an adult with an advanced solid tumor such as melanoma, head and neck, liver or kidney cancer.

This clone was counted a single time. The V call is TRBV5-6, the J call TRBJ1-4, with D unresolved. The length of the CDR3 is 13 residues. V was trimmed by 7 bases and J by 6 bases, leaving 13 bases between them. Germline assignment: CDR1 SGHDT and CDR2 YYEEEE. CDR3 sequence (DNA): TGTGCCAGCTCGCCGGCAGGACATGAAAAACTGTTTTTT. Translated: CASSPAGHEKLFF.

The V gene is TRBV7-9, the J gene TRBJ2-1; tentative D call: TRBD1 (5 bases). This CDR3 comprises 13 residues. The V gene lost 6 bases and the J gene lost 5 bases, with 11 bases spanning the gap. Looked up from germline, CDR1 is SEHNR and CDR2 is FQNEAQ (reference sequence). Written as DNA, the CDR3 is TGTGCCAGCAGAGTCGACAGTAACAATGAGCAGTTCTTC. It yields the protein CASRVDSNNEQFF.

The rearrangement uses TRBV10-3 and TRBJ2-3; the match to TRBD2 covers 10 bases. Trimming at V came to 3 bases and at J to 1 base, leaving 4 bases not matched to a gene. Germline lookup yields CDR1 ENHRY and CDR2 SYGVKD. This CDR3 contains 16 residues. The CDR3 DNA is TGTGCCATCAGTGATTTTACTAGCGGGGGCACAGATACGCAGTATTTT. This codes for CAISDFTSGGTDTQYF.

The CDR3 is CASSLAGGEAFF. CDR3 DNA: TGTGCCAGCAGCTTAGCGGGAGGGGAAGCTTTCTTT. The chain joins TRBV7-9 to TRBJ1-1, with D unresolved. V gave up 0 bases and J gave up 8 bases, with 7 bases separating them. Germline CDR1 reads SEHNR; CDR2 reads FQNEAQ (reference sequence). This CDR3 contains 12 residues.

The chain uses TRBV4-1 and TRBJ1-1; 12 nucleotides agree with TRBD1. The junction had 11 bases not matched to a gene; V was cut back by 3 bases and J by 6 bases. Germline CDR1 MGHRA, CDR2 YSYEKL. CDR3 length: 17 amino acids. The CDR3 region is CASSHQLRDRGQAEAFF. The CDR3 coding sequence is TGCGCCAGCAGCCATCAACTCAGGGACAGGGGGCAGGCTGAAGCTTTCTTT.

The chain carries TRBV5-1 and TRBJ2-2; 7 nucleotides line up with TRBD2. Unmatched junction bases numbered 9, after V lost 0 bases and J lost 7 bases. The CDR3 extends over 16 amino acids. Germline V lookup: CDR1 SGHRS, CDR2 YFSETQ. The CDR3 nucleotides are TGCGCCAGCAGCTTGGTCCCCGGCGGGAGCGGCGGGGAGCTGTTTTTT. It translates to CASSLVPGGSGGELFF.

CDR3 protein: CASSVAGAGRLSHGYTF. The CDR3 nucleotides read TGTGCCAGCAGCGTAGCCGGGGCGGGGAGGCTATCTCATGGCTACACCTTC. This sequence joins TRBV9 and TRBJ1-2; D is possibly TRBD1 (5 bases). Germline CDR1 and CDR2: SGDLS and YYNGEE. Trimming took off 0 bases at V and 6 bases at J, with 21 bases between the two ends. CDR3 length: 17 amino acids.